The 30 T cell receptor beta chains below come from one sample, sequenced in a study of blood T cell repertoires in COVID-19. Sequencing was performed with immunoSEQ multiplex PCR; in TCRdb, only in-frame clones are kept and a portion is missing. The sample shows fewer than 120,000 clones, around 74% of them seen only once. Material: peripheral blood. All receptors come from a woman aged 60 to 75 with acute or convalescent COVID-19.

The V and J genes are TRBV6-1 and TRBJ1-3, with D possibly TRBD1 on 5 matching bases. The CDR3 is 17 amino acids. The V and J ends lost 2 bases and 0 bases respectively, with 14 bases between them. Germline-derived CDR1 and CDR2 are MNHNS and SASEGT. CDR3 nucleotides: TGTGCCAGCAGTGAATACGGGGGTGGGAGCTCTGGAAACACCATATATTTT. Its protein is CASSEYGGGSSGNTIYF.

V gene TRBV6-5 combines with J gene TRBJ1-1; no clear D gene. The ends were cut back, 7 bases at V and 1 base at J, with 10 bases in the middle. Germline values: CDR1 MNHEY, CDR2 SVGAGI. The CDR3 has 13 residues. The CDR3 sequence is CASTLRQNTEAFF. The CDR3 DNA reads TGTGCCAGCACTCTCAGACAGAACACTGAAGCTTTCTTT.

The rearrangement uses TRBV10-3 and TRBJ2-7; the match to TRBD1 covers 10 bases. Germline V CDR1 and CDR2: ENHRY, SYGVKD. The CDR3 covers 14 residues. V was clipped by 5 bases and J by 6 bases; unmatched bases: 7. In DNA, the CDR3 is TGTGCCATCAGTACCGGGACAGGGGCGAGCGAGCAGTACTTC. Amino acids: CAISTGTGASEQYF.

This chain links TRBV18 with TRBJ1-5; unclear D gene. V lost 3 bases to trimming and J lost 0 bases, with 12 bases between them. CDR1 and CDR2 from the germline V gene are KGHSH and LQKENI. The CDR3 runs to 16 residues. DNA of the CDR3: TGTGCCAGCTCACCGTTCGAAGCAGGTAGCAATCAGCCCCAGCATTTT. This codes for CASSPFEAGSNQPQHF.

The rearrangement joins TRBV24-1 to TRBJ1-5; 9 positions match TRBD1. The CDR3 contains 16 residues. The J segment lost 7 bases and the V segment lost 4 bases, leaving 10 bases of the junction unmatched. Germline V CDR1 and CDR2: KGHDR, SFDVKD. In DNA, the CDR3 is TGTGCCACCAGTGACCCCACAGGGGGCGGTGAACAGCCCCAGCATTTT. Translation: CATSDPTGGGEQPQHF.

The chain has TRBV19 and TRBJ1-5; weak D call: TRBD1 (5 bases). V was shortened by 2 bases and J by 2 bases, with 10 bases between the two germline ends. This CDR3 comprises 15 residues. Germline lookup yields CDR1 LNHDA and CDR2 SQIVND (reference sequence). The CDR3 DNA reads as TGTGCCAGTAGTATAAATAAAGGGGGCAATCAGCCCCAGCATTTT. It encodes CASSINKGGNQPQHF.

The V call is TRBV7-3, the J call TRBJ1-2, with unresolved D. The V end was cut by 4 bases, the J end by 6 bases, with 12 bases between. CDR1 and CDR2 (germline): SGHTA, FQGTGA. CDR3 length: 13 amino acids. In DNA, the CDR3 is TGTGCCAGCAGCTCCACCCCGCGCGATGGCTACACCTTC. Amino acids: CASSSTPRDGYTF.

The V gene is TRBV5-1, the J gene TRBJ1-2, with D possibly TRBD1 on 5 matching bases. The V end was cut by 4 bases, the J end by 0 bases, with 13 bases between. This CDR3 comprises 15 residues. The germline V gene encodes CDR1 SGHRS and CDR2 YFSETQ. CDR3 DNA sequence: TGCGCCAGCAGCCTTTGGGGCAGAGCTAACTATGGCTACACCTTC. Residues: CASSLWGRANYGYTF.

The sample holds one count of this clone. The chain recombines TRBV30 with TRBJ2-1; TRBD2 matches at 7 bases. The trim removed 0 bases at V and 2 bases at J, leaving 4 bases unmatched. This CDR3 is built from 15 residues. The germline gives CDR1 GTSNPN, CDR2 SVGIG (reference sequence). This CDR3 reads CAWSVQRGTYNEQFF. CDR3 in DNA: TGTGCCTGGAGTGTTCAGCGGGGCACCTACAATGAGCAGTTCTTC.

This clone came up a few times. Different DNA sequences within this sample yield the same CDR3. The J gene is TRBJ1-6, the V gene TRBV9; maybe TRBD1 (5 bases). There are 14 residues in the CDR3. Germline V gene sequence: CDR1 SGDLS, CDR2 YYNGEE. The ends were cut back, 2 bases at V and 7 bases at J, with 10 bases in the middle. CDR3 sequence reads: CASSVQGGNSPLHF. The CDR3 coding sequence is TGTGCCAGCAGCGTTCAGGGAGGGAATTCACCCCTCCACTTT.

This clone was counted only a few times. The germline gene is not matched at one end of the junction; a read error may be the cause. The chain carries TRBV5-6 and TRBJ2-7; maybe TRBD2 (5 bases). Per germline, CDR1 SGHDT and CDR2 YYEEEE. The CDR3 is 12 residues long. The CDR3 reads CASSLGNLAGNF. The CDR3, as DNA: TGTGCCAGCAGCCTTGGGAATCTGGCGGGCAACTTC. The full variable domain, with the rest looked up from reference TRBV5-6 and TRBJ2-7, is DAGVTQSPTHLIKTRGQQVTLRCSPKSGHDTVSWYQQALGQGPQFIFQYYEEEERQRGNFPDRFSGHQFPNYSSELNVNALLLGDSALYLCASSLGNLAGNFGPGTRLTVT.

The chain has TRBV7-2 and TRBJ1-1; 7 nucleotides agree with TRBD1. With 2 bases clipped from V and 0 bases from J, the junction kept 3 bases outside the gene matches. This CDR3 has 15 amino acids. Germline lookup yields CDR1 SGHTA and CDR2 FQGNSA. CDR3 sequence: CASSLNRGLNTEAFF. Here the CDR3 DNA reads TGTGCCAGCAGCTTAAACAGGGGACTGAACACTGAAGCTTTCTTT.

This clone was detected a few times. This sequence joins TRBV7-3 and TRBJ1-1; D is unclear. Germline loops: CDR1 SGHTA, CDR2 FQGTGA. The CDR3 has 12 residues. V lost 4 bases to trimming and J lost 12 bases, with 15 bases between them. Written as DNA, the CDR3 is TGTGCCAGCAGCTCCCCTGGCGGCCTCCCTTTCTTT. Translated: CASSSPGGLPFF.

V and J are TRBV5-6 and TRBJ1-2, with a possible D match to TRBD1 (6 bases). This CDR3 region has 16 residues. Germline V lookup: CDR1 SGHDT, CDR2 YYEEEE. Trimming removed 4 bases at V and 7 bases at J, with 23 bases between. This CDR3 is CASSPKQGALWGGYTF. The CDR3 region has the DNA TGTGCCAGCAGCCCGAAACAGGGAGCTCTATGGGGTGGCTACACCTTC.

This chain uses TRBV28 with TRBJ2-7; 7 nucleotides align to TRBD2. V shed 7 bases, J shed 4 bases, and the junction held 10 bases outside the gene matches. This CDR3 contains 14 residues. CDR1 is MDHEN, CDR2 SYDVKM, per germline. CDR3 in amino acids: CASTLPSGGYEQYF. DNA of the CDR3: TGTGCCAGCACCCTCCCGTCGGGAGGTTACGAGCAGTACTTC.

The rearrangement links TRBV5-1 to TRBJ2-7; possibly TRBD2 for D (5 bases). Germline lookup yields CDR1 SGHRS and CDR2 YFSETQ. The germline V and J ends were trimmed by 4 bases and 7 bases, with 9 bases remaining between them. The CDR3 has 11 amino acids. CDR3 nucleotides: TGCGCCAGCAGCGACTATGATGAGCAGTACTTC. Amino acid sequence: CASSDYDEQYF.

The rearrangement uses TRBV6-6 and TRBJ1-3; the D is unclear. Per germline, CDR1 MNHNY and CDR2 SVGAGI (reference sequence). This CDR3 is 14 amino acids long. Deletions cut 0 bases from V and 4 bases from J, with 7 bases between. CDR3 nucleotide sequence: TGTGCCAGCAGTTACTCGCAGGCAGGAAACACCATATATTTT. Translating it yields CASSYSQAGNTIYF.

The chain combines TRBV7-3 with TRBJ1-2; 7 bases are shared with TRBD1. Germline loops: CDR1 SGHTA, CDR2 FQGTGA. CDR3 length: 13 residues. The V segment lost 4 bases and the J segment 2 bases; nucleotides outside the gene matches: 1. The CDR3 here is CASSSGQNYGYTF. CDR3 coding DNA: TGTGCCAGCAGCTCGGGACAGAACTATGGCTACACCTTC.

This rearrangement joins TRBV27 to TRBJ1-6; TRBD1 aligns across 7 bases. Losses at the gene ends were 8 bases for V and 8 bases for J; bases not matched to a gene: 12. Germline V lookup: CDR1 MNHEY, CDR2 SMNVEV (reference sequence). The CDR3 spans 15 residues. The DNA of the CDR3 is TGTGCCAGCGCGGCCCCGGACAGGCAGGATTCACCCCTCCACTTT. Its protein product is CASAAPDRQDSPLHF.

This sequence joins TRBV9 and TRBJ1-1; no definite D call. The length of the CDR3 is 13 residues. Germline V gives CDR1 SGDLS, CDR2 YYNGEE. V dropped 4 bases and J dropped 4 bases, with 11 bases sitting between them. This CDR3 reads CASSLWASTEAFF. CDR3 coding DNA: TGTGCCAGCAGCCTTTGGGCGAGCACTGAAGCTTTCTTT. Full variable domain (outside the CDR3, taken from reference TRBV9 and TRBJ1-1): DSGVTQTPKHLITATGQRVTLRCSPRSGDLSVYWYQQSLDQGLQFLIQYYNGEERAKGNILERFSAQQFPDLHSELNLSSLELGDSALYFCASSLWASTEAFFGQGTRLTVV.

This clone has only one observation. The CDR3 nucleotides are TGTGCCTGGAGCCAGGGCGACTCTAGCACAGATACGCAGTATTTT. Its translation is CAWSQGDSSTDTQYF. This chain links TRBV30 with TRBJ2-3; a weak D match, TRBD1 (5 bases). The germline gives CDR1 GTSNPN, CDR2 SVGIG (reference sequence). The CDR3 totals 15 residues. The ends were cut back, 3 bases at V and 0 bases at J, with 13 bases in the middle.

The gene calls are TRBV24-1 and TRBJ2-3; 8 bases align to TRBD1. The CDR3 length is 16 residues. CDR1 KGHDR and CDR2 SFDVKD come from the germline V gene. Unmatched junction bases numbered 6, after V lost 4 bases and J lost 1 base. The CDR3 DNA is TGTGCCACCAGTGAGTCCGGACAGGGCCGCACAGATACGCAGTATTTT. It encodes CATSESGQGRTDTQYF.

This rearrangement joins TRBV25-1 to TRBJ2-2; TRBD2 is a possible D gene (5 bases). The CDR3 totals 14 residues. In germline, CDR1 is MGHDK, CDR2 SYGVNS. Trimming removed 8 bases from V and 0 bases from J, with 10 bases in between. The CDR3 nucleotides are TGTGCCAGCGACACGGGAACGAACACCGGGGAGCTGTTTTTT. This gives the protein CASDTGTNTGELFF.

The genes are TRBV2 and TRBJ1-5; D is uncertain. Between the trimmed V and J ends, which lost 8 bases and 1 base, there was a span of 9 bases. The germline CDR1 and CDR2 sequences are SNHLY and FYNNEI. The CDR3 loop spans 13 amino acids. CDR3 coding DNA: TGTGCCAGCCGGCACTACAGCAATCAGCCCCAGCATTTT. Protein product: CASRHYSNQPQHF.

This clone was counted a single time. The chain has TRBV28 and TRBJ2-5, with 14 positions matching TRBD2. CDR1 is MDHEN, CDR2 SYDVKM, per germline. The CDR3 consists of 15 residues. V shed 6 bases, J shed 6 bases, and the junction held 6 bases outside the gene matches. The CDR3 is CASSTTSGGVKTQYF. CDR3 in DNA: TGTGCCAGCAGCACGACTAGCGGGGGGGTCAAGACCCAGTACTTC.

The V gene is TRBV7-6, the J gene TRBJ2-3, with 15 nucleotides matching TRBD2. With 4 bases clipped from V and 3 bases from J, the junction kept 5 bases outside the gene matches. The V gene's germline CDR1 is SGHVS and CDR2 FNYEAQ. The CDR3 sequence is 17 residues long. CDR3 bases: TGTGCCAGCAGCTCCTGGACTAGCGGGGGGGCAACAGATACGCAGTATTTT. It yields the protein CASSSWTSGGATDTQYF.

The chain is built from TRBV18 and TRBJ1-6; 9 nucleotides align to TRBD1. V was clipped by 5 bases and J by 10 bases; unmatched bases: 12. The CDR3 covers 16 residues. Germline assignment: CDR1 KGHSH and CDR2 LQKENI. This CDR3 reads CASSVRQGGLRSPLHF. The CDR3 DNA follows: TGTGCCAGCTCAGTAAGACAGGGGGGGCTGAGATCACCCCTCCACTTT.

This chain links TRBV27 with TRBJ2-5; D gene unclear. The CDR3 loop spans 11 amino acids. CDR1 MNHEY and CDR2 SMNVEV come from the germline V gene (reference sequence). V lost 5 bases to trimming and J lost 5 bases, with 6 bases between them. Here the CDR3 reads CASSHGETQYF. The CDR3 DNA follows: TGTGCCAGCAGTCACGGGGAGACCCAGTACTTC.

J is TRBJ2-2 and V is TRBV2; TRBD1 is a possible D gene (6 bases). The CDR3 runs to 14 residues. From germline, CDR1 is SNHLY and CDR2 FYNNEI. Trimming took 6 bases from V and 0 from J, leaving 8 bases between them. The CDR3 nucleotides read TGTGCCAGCAGAGAGGGGGCGAACACCGGGGAGCTGTTTTTT. Translated: CASREGANTGELFF.

The V gene is TRBV18, the J gene TRBJ2-5, with unresolved D. The CDR3 covers 14 residues. CDR1 and CDR2 (germline): KGHSH, LQKENI. V shed 3 bases and J shed 3 bases, with 11 bases lying between them. CDR3 sequence (DNA): TGTGCCAGCTCACCTTCCTTCCTAAAAGAGACCCAGTACTTC. Translation gives CASSPSFLKETQYF.